Following are 9 T cell receptor beta chains from one sample sequenced in a study of blood T cells in healthy people across ages. The second PCR ran 7 to 11 cycles with a sample-barcoded 5' primer and J-beta primers. TCRdb reanalysed the 5' RACE reads using MiXCR and keeps one entry per CDR3 protein. Seen here are 600,000 to 1,000,000 distinct CDR3 sequences, 58% observed once, and the top ten hold 22%. Input material: blood. These receptors all stem from a young man in good health.

This chain uses TRBV12-5 with TRBJ1-5; D possibly corresponds to TRBD1 (6 bases). This CDR3 comprises 14 residues. Germline lookup yields CDR1 LGHNT and CDR2 FRNRAP. Trimming left V 6 bases short and J 6 bases short, with 15 bases between. The CDR3 protein is CASGPGVGGQPQHF. In nucleotides, the CDR3 is TGTGCTAGTGGCCCAGGGGTGGGCGGTCAGCCCCAGCATTTT.

The chain couples TRBV5-4 to TRBJ2-4; D call uncertain. Matching the DNA end better, TRBJ2-7 makes the J call doubtful. This CDR3 region has 14 residues. Looked up from germline, CDR1 is SGHNT and CDR2 is YYREEE (reference sequence). The CDR3 DNA sequence: TGTGCCAGCAGCTTGGATATGGGGTTCTACGAGCAGTACTTC. Translated, it gives CASSLDMGFYEQYF.

The chain joins TRBV5-1 to TRBJ2-1, with TRBD2 as a possible D gene (6 bases). Germline CDR1 SGHRS, CDR2 YFSETQ. The CDR3 runs 12 residues. The V gene lost 3 bases and the J gene lost 9 bases, with 10 bases spanning the gap. The CDR3 sequence is CASSYTSLEQFF. The CDR3 DNA sequence: TGCGCCAGCAGCTACACTAGCCTTGAGCAGTTCTTC.

This clonotype appeared a single time. V is TRBV10-3 and J is TRBJ2-7, with D perhaps TRBD2 (5 bases). Germline CDR1 and CDR2: ENHRY and SYGVKD. V lost 6 bases and J lost 3, with 15 bases in between. This CDR3 is 14 amino acids long. The CDR3 DNA sequence: TGTGCCATCAGAAACCCGGACGGGGACTACGAGCAGTACTTC. This codes for CAIRNPDGDYEQYF.

J is TRBJ2-5 and V is TRBV5-1, with TRBD1 matching 12 bases. Trimming at V came to 5 bases and at J to 9 bases, leaving 11 bases not matched to a gene. Germline CDR1 SGHRS, CDR2 YFSETQ. CDR3 length equals 15 residues. This CDR3 is CASRGQGALIEAQYF. The CDR3 DNA sequence: TGCGCCAGCAGGGGACAGGGGGCGTTGATTGAGGCCCAGTACTTC.

V and J are TRBV30 and TRBJ2-4; no reliable D call. CDR1 and CDR2 from the germline V gene are GTSNPN and SVGIG (reference sequence). The V end lost 0 bases, the J end lost 1 base, and 10 bases lay between the germline ends. The CDR3 has 15 residues. The CDR3 protein is CAWSVLTGAKNIQYF. In DNA form, the CDR3 reads TGTGCCTGGAGTGTTCTAACCGGGGCCAAAAACATTCAGTACTTC. The complete variable domain, with remaining parts taken from reference TRBV30 and TRBJ2-4, reads SQTIHQWPATLVQPVGSPLSLECTVEGTSNPNLYWYRQAAGRGLQLLFYSVGIGQISSEVPQNLSASRPQDRQFILSSKKLLLSDSGFYLCAWSVLTGAKNIQYFGAGTRLSVL.

The V call is TRBV12-3 or TRBV12-4, the J call TRBJ2-1; D gene uncertain. V lost 2 bases and J 8 bases, leaving 10 bases between the germline ends. The CDR3 contains 13 residues. For the CDR3, the DNA is TGTGCCAGCAGTTTAAAATTGGGCTATGAGCAGTTCTTC. This gives the protein CASSLKLGYEQFF.

The rearrangement uses TRBV3-1 and TRBJ1-4; 7 nucleotides line up with TRBD1. Germline loops: CDR1 LGHDT, CDR2 YNNKEL (reference sequence). After removal of 4 bases from V and 3 bases from J, the junction contained 5 bases not matched to a gene. The CDR3 sequence is 15 residues long. The DNA for the CDR3 is TGTGCCAGCAGCCCCCTAGACAGGGCTAATGAAAAACTGTTTTTT. It codes for CASSPLDRANEKLFF.

CDR3 sequence: CASTQSGGSSYNEQFF. The CDR3 nucleotides read TGTGCCAGCACTCAGTCCGGGGGGAGCTCCTACAATGAGCAGTTCTTC. The rearrangement links TRBV7-9 to TRBJ2-1; 7 bases are shared with TRBD2. Losses at the gene ends were 7 bases for V and 0 bases for J; bases not matched to a gene: 9. The V gene's germline CDR1 is SEHNR and CDR2 FQNEAQ (reference sequence). The CDR3 contains 16 residues. Using reference TRBV7-9 and TRBJ2-1 for the parts outside the CDR3, the full variable domain is DTGVSQNPRHKITKRGQNVTFRCDPISEHNRLYWYRQTLGQGPEFLTYFQNEAQLEKSRLLSDRFSAERPKGSFSTLEIQRTEQGDSAMYLCASTQSGGSSYNEQFFGPGTRLTVL.